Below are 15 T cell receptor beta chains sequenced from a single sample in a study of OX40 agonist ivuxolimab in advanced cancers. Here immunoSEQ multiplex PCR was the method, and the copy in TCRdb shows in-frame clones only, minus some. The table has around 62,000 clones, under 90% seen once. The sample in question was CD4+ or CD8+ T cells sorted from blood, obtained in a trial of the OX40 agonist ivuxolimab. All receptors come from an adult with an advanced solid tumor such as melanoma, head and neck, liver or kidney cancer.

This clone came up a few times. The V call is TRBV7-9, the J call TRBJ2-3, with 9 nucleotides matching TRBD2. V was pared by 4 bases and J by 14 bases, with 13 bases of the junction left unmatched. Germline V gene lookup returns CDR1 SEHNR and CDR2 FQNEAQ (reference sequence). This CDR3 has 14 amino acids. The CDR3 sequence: CASSSGLARGDLYF. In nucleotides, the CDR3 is TGTGCCAGCAGCTCGGGACTAGCAAGAGGAGATCTGTATTTT.

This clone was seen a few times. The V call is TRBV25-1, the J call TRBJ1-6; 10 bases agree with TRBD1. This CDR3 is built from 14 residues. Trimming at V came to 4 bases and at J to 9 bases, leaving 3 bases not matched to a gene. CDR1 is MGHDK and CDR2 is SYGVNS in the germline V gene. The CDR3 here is CASSVRDRGSPLHF. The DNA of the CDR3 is TGTGCCAGCAGTGTCCGGGACAGGGGTTCACCCCTCCACTTT.

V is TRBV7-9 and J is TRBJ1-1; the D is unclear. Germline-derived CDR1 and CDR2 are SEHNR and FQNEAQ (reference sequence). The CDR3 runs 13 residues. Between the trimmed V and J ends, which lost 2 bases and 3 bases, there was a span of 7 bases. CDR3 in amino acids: CASSLKRDTEAFF. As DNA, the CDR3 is TGTGCCAGCAGCTTAAAGAGGGACACTGAAGCTTTCTTT.

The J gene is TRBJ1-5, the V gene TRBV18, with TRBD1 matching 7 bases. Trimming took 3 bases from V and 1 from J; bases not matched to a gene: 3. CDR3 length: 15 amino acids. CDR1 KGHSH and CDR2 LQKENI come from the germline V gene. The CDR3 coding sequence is TGTGCCAGCTCACCGACAGGGAACAGCAATCAGCCCCAGCATTTT. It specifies CASSPTGNSNQPQHF.

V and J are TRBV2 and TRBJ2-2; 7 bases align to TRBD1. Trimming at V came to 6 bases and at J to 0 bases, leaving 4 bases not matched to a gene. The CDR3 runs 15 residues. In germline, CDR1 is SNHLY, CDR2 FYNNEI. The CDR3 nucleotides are TGTGCCAGCAGGGGACAGCGCGCGAACACCGGGGAGCTGTTTTTT. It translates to CASRGQRANTGELFF. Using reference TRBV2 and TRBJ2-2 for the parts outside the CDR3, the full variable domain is EPEVTQTPSHQVTQMGQEVILRCVPISNHLYFYWYRQILGQKVEFLVSFYNNEISEKSEIFDDQFSVERPDGSNFTLKIRSTKLEDSAMYFCASRGQRANTGELFFGEGSRLTVL.

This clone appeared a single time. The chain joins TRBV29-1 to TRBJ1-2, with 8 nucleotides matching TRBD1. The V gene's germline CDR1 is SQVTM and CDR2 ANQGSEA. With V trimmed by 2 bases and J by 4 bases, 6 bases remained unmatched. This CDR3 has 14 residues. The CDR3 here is CSVETRDRSYGYTF. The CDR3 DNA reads TGCAGCGTTGAAACACGGGACAGGTCCTATGGCTACACCTTC.

As DNA, the CDR3 is TGTGCCAGCACCGGGACCGTTAATTCACCCCTCCACTTT. Protein product: CASTGTVNSPLHF. The chain carries TRBV6-5 and TRBJ1-6; D is perhaps TRBD1 (5 bases). Per germline, CDR1 MNHEY and CDR2 SVGAGI. This CDR3 is 13 amino acids long. The V gene lost 7 bases and the J gene lost 6 bases, with 10 bases spanning the gap.

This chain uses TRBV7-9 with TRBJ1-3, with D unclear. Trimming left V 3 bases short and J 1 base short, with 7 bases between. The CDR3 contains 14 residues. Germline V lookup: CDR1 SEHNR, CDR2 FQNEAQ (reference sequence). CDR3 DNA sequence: TGTGCCAGCAGCTTTTCTACGTCTGGAAACACCATATATTTT. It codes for CASSFSTSGNTIYF.

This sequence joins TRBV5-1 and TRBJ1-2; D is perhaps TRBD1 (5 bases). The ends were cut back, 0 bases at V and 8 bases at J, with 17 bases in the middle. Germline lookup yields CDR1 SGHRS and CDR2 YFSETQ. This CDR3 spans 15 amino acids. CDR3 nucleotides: TGCGCCAGCAGCTTGGCTGATAGGGCGGGGCAAGGCTACACCTTC. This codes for CASSLADRAGQGYTF.

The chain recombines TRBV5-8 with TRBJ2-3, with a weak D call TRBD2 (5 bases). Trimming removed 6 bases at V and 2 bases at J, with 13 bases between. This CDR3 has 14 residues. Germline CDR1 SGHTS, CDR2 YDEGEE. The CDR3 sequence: CASTLGIFTDTQYF. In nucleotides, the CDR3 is TGTGCCAGCACCCTCGGGATTTTCACAGATACGCAGTATTTT.

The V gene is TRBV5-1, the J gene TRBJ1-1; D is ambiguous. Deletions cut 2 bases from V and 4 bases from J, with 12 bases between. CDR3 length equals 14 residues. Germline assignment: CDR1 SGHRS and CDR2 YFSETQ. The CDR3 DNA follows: TGCGCCAGCAGCTTCGAAGGGCGGAGCACTGAAGCTTTCTTT. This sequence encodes CASSFEGRSTEAFF.

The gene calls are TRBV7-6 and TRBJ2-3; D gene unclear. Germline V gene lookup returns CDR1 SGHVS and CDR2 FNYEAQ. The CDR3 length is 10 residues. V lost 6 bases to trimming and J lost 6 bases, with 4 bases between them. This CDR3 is CASSGDTQYF. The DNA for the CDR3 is TGTGCCAGCAGTGGGGATACGCAGTATTTT.

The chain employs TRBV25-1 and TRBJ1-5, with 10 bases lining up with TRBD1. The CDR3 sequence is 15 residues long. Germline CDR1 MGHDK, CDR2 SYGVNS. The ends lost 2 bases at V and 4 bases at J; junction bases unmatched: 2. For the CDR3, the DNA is TGTGCCAGCAGTGAAGGACAGGGGGGAAATCAGCCCCAGCATTTT. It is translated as CASSEGQGGNQPQHF.

CDR3 coding DNA: TGTGCCAGCAGCTCGGTCAGGTCGTCCGGCTACACCTTC. This translates into CASSSVRSSGYTF. The chain joins TRBV11-2 to TRBJ1-2; D remains unclear. CDR3 length: 13 amino acids. Per germline, CDR1 SGHAT and CDR2 FQNNGV. V lost 4 bases to trimming and J lost 8 bases, with 14 bases between them.

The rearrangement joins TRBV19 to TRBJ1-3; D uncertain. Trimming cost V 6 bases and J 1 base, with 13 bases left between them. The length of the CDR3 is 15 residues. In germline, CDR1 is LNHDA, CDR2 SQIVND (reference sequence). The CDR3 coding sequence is TGTGCCAGTAGCTATGAACCGACATCTGGAAACACCATATATTTT. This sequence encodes CASSYEPTSGNTIYF.